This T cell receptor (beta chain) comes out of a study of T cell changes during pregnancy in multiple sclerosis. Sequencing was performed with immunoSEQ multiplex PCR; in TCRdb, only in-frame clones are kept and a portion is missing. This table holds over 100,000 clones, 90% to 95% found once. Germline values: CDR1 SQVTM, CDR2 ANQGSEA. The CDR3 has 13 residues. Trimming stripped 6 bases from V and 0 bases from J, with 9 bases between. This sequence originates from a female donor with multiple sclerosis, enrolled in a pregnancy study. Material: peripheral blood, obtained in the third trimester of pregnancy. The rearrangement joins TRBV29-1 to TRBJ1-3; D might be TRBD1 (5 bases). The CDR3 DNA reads TGCAGCGTCGGGGGGAGCTCTGGAAACACCATATATTTT. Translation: CSVGGSSGNTIYF. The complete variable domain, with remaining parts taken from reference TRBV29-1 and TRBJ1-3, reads SAVISQKPSRDICQRGTSLTIQCQVDSQVTMMFWYRQQPGQSLTLIATANQGSEATYESGFVIDKFPISRPNLTFSTLTVSNMSPEDSSIYLCSVGGSSGNTIYFGEGSWLTVV.